The T cell receptor beta chain under discussion was sequenced for a study of shared clonotypes between healthy human individuals. Libraries were prepared by immunoSEQ multiplex PCR; TCRdb keeps only in-frame clonotypes and omits some of them. The sample includes approximately 510,000 clones, about four fifths of them seen just once. Between the trimmed V and J ends, which lost 0 bases and 5 bases, there was a span of 20 bases. CDR3 size: 18 residues. CDR1 and CDR2 (germline): LNHDA, SQIVND (reference sequence). This receptor was identified in a woman aged 40 to 49 in good health. Some clones in this sample may be carry-over from other donors' samples. Material: PBMCs. The V gene is TRBV19, the J gene TRBJ2-1; D uncertain. CDR3 loop: CASSIDPTTIVPHNEQFF. The CDR3 region has the DNA TGTGCCAGTAGTATAGATCCGACGACAATCGTCCCTCACAATGAGCAGTTCTTC.